One sample yielded the 6 T cell receptor beta chains listed below, sequenced in a study of blood T cells in healthy people across ages. The authors ran a second PCR of about 6 to 11 cycles using a sample-barcoded 5' primer and a J-beta primer mix. TCRdb called the 5' RACE reads again in MiXCR, with one record for every CDR3 protein. This table holds 700,000 to 1,000,000 distinct CDR3 sequences, under 45% found once. Sample: blood. These receptors were collected from a man in his sixties in good health.

The chain employs TRBV19 and TRBJ1-5; D call uncertain. Germline V gene data show CDR1 as LNHDA and CDR2 as SQIVND (reference sequence). Trimming stripped 3 bases from V and 7 bases from J, with 10 bases between. The CDR3 contains 13 residues. The CDR3 protein is CASSIREGQPQHF. CDR3 coding DNA: TGTGCCAGTAGTATTAGGGAAGGACAGCCCCAGCATTTT.

Turning to this clonotype: At one end, the junction sequence differs from germline, possibly due to a read error. The chain has TRBV7-4 and TRBJ2-1; 7 bases match TRBD1. This CDR3 spans 16 amino acids. Germline V gene sequence: CDR1 SGHVT, CDR2 SQSDAQ. The CDR3 DNA follows: TGTGCCAGCAGCTTAGGTGCCGGGACAGTATACAATGGGCAGTTCTTC. As protein: CASSLGAGTVYNGQFF. Looking up the rest from reference TRBV7-4 and TRBJ2-1 gives the full variable domain: GAGVSQSPRYKVAKRGRDVALRCDSISGHVTLYWYRQTLGQGSEVLTYSQSDAQRDKSGRPSGRFSAERPERSVSTLKIQRTEQGDSAVYLCASSLGAGTVYNGQFFGPGTRLTVL.

This sequence joins TRBV6-2 or TRBV6-3 and TRBJ1-1, with no clear D. The CDR3 contains 14 residues. CDR1 and CDR2 from the germline V gene are MNHEY and SVGEGT. V was clipped by 2 bases and J by 1 base, with 8 bases between them. CDR3: CASSYGKENTEAFF. CDR3 coding DNA: TGTGCCAGCAGTTACGGGAAGGAGAACACTGAAGCTTTCTTT.

J is TRBJ2-2 and V is TRBV5-1; 8 bases agree with TRBD1. The CDR3 covers 15 residues. The germline gives CDR1 SGHRS, CDR2 YFSETQ. The trim removed 3 bases at V and 4 bases at J, leaving 5 bases unmatched. CDR3 DNA: TGCGCCAGCAGCTCAGGGACAGGTCGCACCGGGGAGCTGTTTTTT. It specifies CASSSGTGRTGELFF.

The rearrangement uses TRBV2 and TRBJ1-1; 7 bases fit TRBD1. The CDR3 runs 14 residues. The germline CDR1 and CDR2 sequences are SNHLY and FYNNEI. Unmatched junction bases numbered 10, after V lost 8 bases and J lost 4 bases. CDR3 nucleotides: TGTGCCAGCCGTTCATACGCAGGGGGCACTGAAGCTTTCTTT. Its translation: CASRSYAGGTEAFF.

V and J are TRBV7-2 and TRBJ2-3, with D perhaps TRBD2 (5 bases). CDR1 and CDR2 from the germline V gene are SGHTA and FQGNSA. The CDR3 runs 16 residues. V was pared by 1 base and J by 5 bases, with 16 bases between. The CDR3 is CASSLGISPEGDTQYF. CDR3 in DNA: TGTGCCAGCAGCTTAGGAATATCACCCGAGGGAGATACGCAGTATTTT.